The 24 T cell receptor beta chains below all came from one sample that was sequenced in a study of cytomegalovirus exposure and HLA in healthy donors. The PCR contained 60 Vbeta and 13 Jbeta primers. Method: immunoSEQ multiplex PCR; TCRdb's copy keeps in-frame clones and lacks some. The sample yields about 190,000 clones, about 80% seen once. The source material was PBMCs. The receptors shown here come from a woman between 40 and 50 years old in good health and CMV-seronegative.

The CDR3, as DNA: TGTGCCAGCAGCTTAGGTCATCTAGCGGGCTACGAGCAGTACTTC. This gives the protein CASSLGHLAGYEQYF. The chain joins TRBV7-2 to TRBJ2-7; 8 bases align to TRBD2. This CDR3 contains 15 residues. The J segment lost 3 bases and the V segment lost 1 base, leaving 5 bases of the junction unmatched. Germline values: CDR1 SGHTA, CDR2 FQGNSA.

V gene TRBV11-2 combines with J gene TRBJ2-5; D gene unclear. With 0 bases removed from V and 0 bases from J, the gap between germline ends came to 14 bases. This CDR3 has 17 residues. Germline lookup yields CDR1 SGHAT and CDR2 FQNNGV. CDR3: CASSLDGRVLDQETQYF. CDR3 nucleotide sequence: TGTGCCAGCAGCTTAGATGGGCGAGTCTTGGACCAAGAGACCCAGTACTTC.

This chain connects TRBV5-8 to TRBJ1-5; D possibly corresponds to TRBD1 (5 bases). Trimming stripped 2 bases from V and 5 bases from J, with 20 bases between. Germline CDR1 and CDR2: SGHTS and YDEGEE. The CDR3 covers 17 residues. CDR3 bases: TGTGCCAGCAGCTTCGACGGAGCACGCGGGGCCTATCAGCCCCAGCATTTT. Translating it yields CASSFDGARGAYQPQHF. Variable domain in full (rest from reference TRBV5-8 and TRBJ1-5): EAGVTQSPTHLIKTRGQQATLRCSPISGHTSVYWYQQALGLGLQFLLWYDEGEERNRGNFPPRFSGRQFPNYSSELNVNALELEDSALYLCASSFDGARGAYQPQHFGDGTRLSIL.

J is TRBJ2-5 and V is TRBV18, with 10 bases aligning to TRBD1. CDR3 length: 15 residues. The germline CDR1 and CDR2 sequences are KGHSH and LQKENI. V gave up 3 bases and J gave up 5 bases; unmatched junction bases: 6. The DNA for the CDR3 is TGTGCCAGCTCACCTACTAGGACAGGGGGGGAGACCCAGTACTTC. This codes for CASSPTRTGGETQYF.

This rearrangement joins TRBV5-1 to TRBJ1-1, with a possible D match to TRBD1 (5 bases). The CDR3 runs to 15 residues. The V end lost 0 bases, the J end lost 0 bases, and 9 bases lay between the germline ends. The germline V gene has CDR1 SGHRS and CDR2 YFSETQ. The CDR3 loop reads CASSLGTSVNTEAFF. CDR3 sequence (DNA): TGCGCCAGCAGCTTGGGGACATCGGTGAACACTGAAGCTTTCTTT. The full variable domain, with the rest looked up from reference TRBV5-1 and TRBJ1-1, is KAGVTQTPRYLIKTRGQQVTLSCSPISGHRSVSWYQQTPGQGLQFLFEYFSETQRNKGNFPGRFSGRQFSNSRSEMNVSTLELGDSALYLCASSLGTSVNTEAFFGQGTRLTVV.

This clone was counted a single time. CDR3 sequence: CASSLASGRVGEQYF. CDR3 nucleotides: TGCGCCAGCAGCTTGGCTAGCGGGAGAGTTGGCGAGCAGTACTTC. This chain links TRBV5-1 with TRBJ2-7; 10 positions agree with TRBD2. J was trimmed by 6 bases and V by 0 bases; bases with no gene match: 6. Germline CDR1 is SGHRS and CDR2 is YFSETQ. The CDR3 is 15 amino acids.

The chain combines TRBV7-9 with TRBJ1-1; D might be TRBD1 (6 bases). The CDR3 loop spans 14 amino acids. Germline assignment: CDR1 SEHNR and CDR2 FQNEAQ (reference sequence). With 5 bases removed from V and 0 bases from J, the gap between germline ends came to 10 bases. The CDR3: CASSAQGVNTEAFF. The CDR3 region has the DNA TGTGCCAGCAGCGCACAGGGAGTGAACACTGAAGCTTTCTTT.

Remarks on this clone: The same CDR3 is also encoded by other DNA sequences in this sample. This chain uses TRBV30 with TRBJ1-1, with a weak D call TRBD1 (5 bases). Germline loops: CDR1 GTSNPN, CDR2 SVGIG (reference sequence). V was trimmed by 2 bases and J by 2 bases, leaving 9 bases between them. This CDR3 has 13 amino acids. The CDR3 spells CAWSRQLNTEAFF. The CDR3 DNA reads TGTGCCTGGAGTCGACAGCTAAACACTGAAGCTTTCTTT.

The DNA for the CDR3 is TGTGCCACCAGCAGAGGATCCGTAGCAGATACGCAGTATTTT. Its protein product is CATSRGSVADTQYF. The chain uses TRBV15 and TRBJ2-3; no firm D call. This CDR3 comprises 14 residues. Per germline, CDR1 LNHNV and CDR2 YYDKDF (reference sequence). V dropped 1 base and J dropped 4 bases, with 9 bases sitting between them.

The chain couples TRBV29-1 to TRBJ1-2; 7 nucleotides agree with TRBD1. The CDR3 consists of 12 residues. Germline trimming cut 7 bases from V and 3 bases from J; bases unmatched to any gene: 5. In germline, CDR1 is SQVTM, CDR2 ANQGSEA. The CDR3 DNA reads TGCAGCGGATCCGGGACAGACTATGGCTACACCTTC. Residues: CSGSGTDYGYTF.

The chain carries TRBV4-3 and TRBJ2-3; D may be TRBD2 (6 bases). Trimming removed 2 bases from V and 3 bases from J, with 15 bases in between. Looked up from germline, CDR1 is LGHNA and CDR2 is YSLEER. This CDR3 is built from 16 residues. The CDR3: CASSQTLARGTDTQYF. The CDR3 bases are TGCGCCAGCAGCCAAACCCTAGCGAGAGGAACAGATACGCAGTATTTT.

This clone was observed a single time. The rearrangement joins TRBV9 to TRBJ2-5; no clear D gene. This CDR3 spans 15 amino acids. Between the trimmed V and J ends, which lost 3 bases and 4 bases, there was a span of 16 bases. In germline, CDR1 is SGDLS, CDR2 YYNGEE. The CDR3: CASSGAFDPIETQYF. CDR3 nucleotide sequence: TGTGCCAGCAGCGGGGCGTTCGACCCGATAGAGACCCAGTACTTC.

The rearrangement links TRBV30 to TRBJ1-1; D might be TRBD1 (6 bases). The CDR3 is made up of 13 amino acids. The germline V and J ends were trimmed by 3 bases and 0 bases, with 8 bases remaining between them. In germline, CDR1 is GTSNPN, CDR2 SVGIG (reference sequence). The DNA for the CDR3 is TGTGCCTGGAGGACAGGACTGAACACTGAAGCTTTCTTT. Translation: CAWRTGLNTEAFF. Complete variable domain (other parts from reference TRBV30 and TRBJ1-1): SQTIHQWPATLVQPVGSPLSLECTVEGTSNPNLYWYRQAAGRGLQLLFYSVGIGQISSEVPQNLSASRPQDRQFILSSKKLLLSDSGFYLCAWRTGLNTEAFFGQGTRLTVV.

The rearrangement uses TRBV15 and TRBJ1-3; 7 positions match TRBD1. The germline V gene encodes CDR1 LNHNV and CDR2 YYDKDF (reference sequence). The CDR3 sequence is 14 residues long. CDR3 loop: CATGDIHSGNTIYF. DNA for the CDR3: TGTGCTACAGGGGATATACACTCTGGAAACACCATATATTTT.

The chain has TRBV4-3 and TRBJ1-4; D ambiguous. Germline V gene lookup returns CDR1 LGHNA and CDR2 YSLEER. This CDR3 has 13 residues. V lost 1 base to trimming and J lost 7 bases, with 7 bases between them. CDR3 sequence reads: CASSQGSGEKLFF. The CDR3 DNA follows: TGCGCCAGCAGCCAAGGGTCGGGTGAAAAACTGTTTTTT.

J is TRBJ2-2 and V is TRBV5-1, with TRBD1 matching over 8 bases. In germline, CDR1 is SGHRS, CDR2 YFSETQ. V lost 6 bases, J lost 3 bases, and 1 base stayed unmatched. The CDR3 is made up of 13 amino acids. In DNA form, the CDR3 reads TGCGCCAGCAAACAGGGGGACACCGGGGAGCTGTTTTTT. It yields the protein CASKQGDTGELFF.

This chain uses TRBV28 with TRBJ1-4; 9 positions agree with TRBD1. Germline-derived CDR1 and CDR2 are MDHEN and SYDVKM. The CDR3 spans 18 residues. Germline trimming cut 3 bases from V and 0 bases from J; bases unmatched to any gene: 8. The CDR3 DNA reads TGTGCCAGCAGTTTGCCATCACAGGGGGCTGCAACTAATGAAAAACTGTTTTTT. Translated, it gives CASSLPSQGAATNEKLFF.

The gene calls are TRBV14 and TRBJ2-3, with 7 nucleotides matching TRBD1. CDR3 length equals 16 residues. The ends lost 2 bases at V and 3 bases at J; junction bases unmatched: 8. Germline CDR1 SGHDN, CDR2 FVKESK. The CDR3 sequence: CASSQLAGGITDTQYF. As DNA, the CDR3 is TGTGCCAGCAGCCAACTGGCAGGGGGTATTACAGATACGCAGTATTTT.

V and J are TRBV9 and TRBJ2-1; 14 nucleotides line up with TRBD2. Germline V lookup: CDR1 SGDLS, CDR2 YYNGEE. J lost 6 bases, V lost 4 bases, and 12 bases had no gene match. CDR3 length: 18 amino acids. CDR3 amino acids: CASSFRGGLAGALNEQFF. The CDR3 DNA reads TGTGCCAGCAGCTTCAGAGGGGGACTAGCGGGAGCACTCAATGAGCAGTTCTTC.

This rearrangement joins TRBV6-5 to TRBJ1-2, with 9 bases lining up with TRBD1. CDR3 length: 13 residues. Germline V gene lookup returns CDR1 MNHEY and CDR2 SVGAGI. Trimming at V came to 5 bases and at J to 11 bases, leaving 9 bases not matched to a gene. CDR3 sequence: CASSPGTGTGYTF. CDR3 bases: TGTGCCAGCAGTCCGGGGACAGGGACTGGATACACCTTC.

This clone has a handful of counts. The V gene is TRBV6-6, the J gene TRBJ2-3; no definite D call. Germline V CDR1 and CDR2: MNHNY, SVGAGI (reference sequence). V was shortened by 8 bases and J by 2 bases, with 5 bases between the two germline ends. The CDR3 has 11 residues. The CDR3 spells CASSVTDTQYF. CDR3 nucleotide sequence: TGTGCCAGCTCTGTCACAGATACGCAGTATTTT.

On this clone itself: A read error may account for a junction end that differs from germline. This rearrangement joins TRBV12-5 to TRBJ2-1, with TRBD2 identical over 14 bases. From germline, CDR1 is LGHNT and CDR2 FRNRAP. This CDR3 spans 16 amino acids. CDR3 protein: CASGLGLAGAYNEQFF. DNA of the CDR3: TGTGCTAGTGGCTTGGGACTAGCGGGAGCCTACAATGAGCAGTTCTTC.

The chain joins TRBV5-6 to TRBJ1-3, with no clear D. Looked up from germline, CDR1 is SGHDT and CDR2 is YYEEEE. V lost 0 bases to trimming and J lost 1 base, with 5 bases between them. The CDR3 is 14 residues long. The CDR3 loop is CASSLAGSGNTIYF. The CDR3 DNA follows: TGTGCCAGCAGCTTGGCGGGTTCTGGAAACACCATATATTTT.

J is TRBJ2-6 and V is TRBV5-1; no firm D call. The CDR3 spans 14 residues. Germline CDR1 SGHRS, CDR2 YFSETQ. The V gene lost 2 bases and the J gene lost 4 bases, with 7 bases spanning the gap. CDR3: CASSFDSGANVLTF. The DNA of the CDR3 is TGCGCCAGCAGCTTTGACTCCGGGGCCAACGTCCTGACTTTC. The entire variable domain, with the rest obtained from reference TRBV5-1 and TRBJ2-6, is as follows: KAGVTQTPRYLIKTRGQQVTLSCSPISGHRSVSWYQQTPGQGLQFLFEYFSETQRNKGNFPGRFSGRQFSNSRSEMNVSTLELGDSALYLCASSFDSGANVLTFGAGSRLTVL.